Listed below are T cell receptor beta chains from one sample, sequenced in a study of glioma-infiltrating T cells after dendritic cell vaccination. The assay was immunoSEQ multiplex PCR, and TCRdb's table has in-frame clones only and misses some. The profile shows approximately 60,000 clones, 86% of them singletons. The source was blood, collected after dendritic cell vaccination. Every receptor here comes from a human donor with glioblastoma. CDR3s include the opening cysteine and the closing phenylalanine or tryptophan. A D gene is named only where the DNA matches it firmly. Clone size is given for some rows only: seen once, a few or many times, or a class if the clone is expanded.

CDR3aa: CASSQAIGEGETQYF
CDR3nt: TGCGCCAGCAGCCAAGCCATAGGGGAGGGGGAGACCCAGTACTTC
v_gene: TRBV4-3
d_gene: TRBD2
j_gene: TRBJ2-5
abundance: -

CDR3aa: CASNLPGQPQHF
CDR3nt: TGTGCCAGCAACTTACCGGGACAGCCCCAGCATTTT
v_gene: TRBV6-5
d_gene: -
j_gene: TRBJ1-5
abundance: -

CDR3aa: CASSFPSGHNEQFF
CDR3nt: TGTGCCAGCAGCTTCCCTAGCGGCCACAATGAGCAGTTCTTC
v_gene: TRBV5-4
d_gene: TRBD2
j_gene: TRBJ2-1
abundance: -

CDR3aa: CASSLGQLISGNTIYF
CDR3nt: TGTGCCAGCAGCTTAGGACAGCTGATCTCTGGAAACACCATATATTTT
v_gene: TRBV7-6
d_gene: -
j_gene: TRBJ1-3
abundance: -

CDR3aa: CASSLSHATGYGYTF
CDR3nt: TGTGCCAGCAGCCTAAGTCACGCGACGGGCTATGGCTACACCTTC
v_gene: TRBV11-3
d_gene: -
j_gene: TRBJ1-2
abundance: once

CDR3aa: CASNKGYGGQSTDTQYF
CDR3nt: TGCGCCAGCAACAAAGGATACGGGGGACAGAGCACAGATACGCAGTATTTT
v_gene: TRBV5-1
d_gene: -
j_gene: TRBJ2-3
abundance: -

CDR3aa: CASLRAATGGSEAFF
CDR3nt: TGTGCCAGCCTCAGGGCCGCAACGGGGGGGAGTGAAGCTTTCTTT
v_gene: TRBV7-2
d_gene: -
j_gene: TRBJ1-1
abundance: -

CDR3aa: CASSPTRFPNYGYTF
CDR3nt: TGTGCCAGCAGCCCCACGAGGTTCCCTAACTATGGCTACACCTTC
v_gene: TRBV7-2
d_gene: -
j_gene: TRBJ1-2
abundance: once

CDR3aa: CSVVGTGGNQPQHF
CDR3nt: TGCAGCGTTGTGGGGACAGGGGGCAACCAGCCCCAGCATTTT
v_gene: TRBV29-1
d_gene: TRBD1
j_gene: TRBJ1-5
abundance: -

CDR3aa: CASSQDPYSDSPLHF
CDR3nt: TGCGCCAGCAGCCAAGATCCGTATAGCGATTCACCCCTCCACTTT
v_gene: TRBV4-3
d_gene: -
j_gene: TRBJ1-6
abundance: -

CDR3aa: CASSSDRGYEQYF
CDR3nt: TGTGCCAGCAGCTCCGACAGGGGATACGAGCAGTACTTC
v_gene: TRBV11-2
d_gene: TRBD1
j_gene: TRBJ2-7
abundance: -

CDR3aa: CASSSDRGLGTEAFF
CDR3nt: TGTGCCAGCAGCTCGGACAGGGGATTAGGCACTGAAGCTTTCTTT
v_gene: TRBV11-3
d_gene: TRBD1
j_gene: TRBJ1-1
abundance: -

CDR3aa: CASGLRGQNTGELFF
CDR3nt: TGTGCTAGTGGTTTGAGGGGGCAGAACACCGGGGAGCTGTTTTTT
v_gene: TRBV12-5
d_gene: TRBD1
j_gene: TRBJ2-2
abundance: -

CDR3aa: CASSLGEGPWNEQFF
CDR3nt: TGTGCCAGCAGCTTAGGGGAGGGCCCTTGGAATGAGCAGTTCTTC
v_gene: TRBV7-3
d_gene: TRBD2
j_gene: TRBJ2-1
abundance: -

CDR3aa: CASSPGQVGTGELFF
CDR3nt: TGTGCCAGCAGCCCCGGACAGGTTGGCACCGGGGAGCTGTTTTTT
v_gene: TRBV7-2
d_gene: TRBD1
j_gene: TRBJ2-2
abundance: -

CDR3aa: CASSLTSAQSYNEQFF
CDR3nt: TGTGCCAGCAGCTTGACTAGCGCTCAATCCTACAATGAGCAGTTCTTC
v_gene: TRBV11-3
d_gene: TRBD2
j_gene: TRBJ2-1
abundance: -

CDR3aa: CASSTESSYNSPLHF
CDR3nt: TGTGCCAGTAGTACAGAGAGCTCCTATAATTCACCCCTCCACTTT
v_gene: TRBV19
d_gene: -
j_gene: TRBJ1-6
abundance: -

CDR3aa: CASTSSAGGPYYGYTF
CDR3nt: TGTGCCAGTACTTCCTCAGCAGGGGGGCCATACTATGGCTACACCTTC
v_gene: TRBV19
d_gene: TRBD1
j_gene: TRBJ1-2
abundance: once

CDR3aa: CASSDGAGLRNEQFF
CDR3nt: TGTGCCAGCAGTGACGGAGCGGGACTTCGCAATGAGCAGTTCTTC
v_gene: TRBV6-4
d_gene: TRBD2
j_gene: TRBJ2-1
abundance: -

CDR3aa: CASSPRGGFWETQYF
CDR3nt: TGTGCCAGCAGCCCTCGGGGGGGATTCTGGGAGACCCAGTACTTC
v_gene: TRBV5-6
d_gene: TRBD2
j_gene: TRBJ2-5
abundance: -

CDR3aa: CASSPLAGGNNTDTQYF
CDR3nt: TGTGCCAGCAGCCCACTAGCGGGGGGGAACAACACAGATACGCAGTATTTT
v_gene: TRBV6-7
d_gene: TRBD2
j_gene: TRBJ2-3
abundance: -

CDR3aa: CASRTQGAPNYGYTF
CDR3nt: TGTGCCAGCAGGACCCAGGGGGCTCCTAACTATGGCTACACCTTC
v_gene: TRBV5-6
d_gene: TRBD1
j_gene: TRBJ1-2
abundance: few

CDR3aa: CASSFSGGANTEAFF
CDR3nt: TGTGCCAGCAGCTTCAGTGGGGGGGCAAACACTGAAGCTTTCTTT
v_gene: TRBV7-3
d_gene: -
j_gene: TRBJ1-1
abundance: -

CDR3aa: CASSQEGAGNHEQYF
CDR3nt: TGTGCCAGCAGCCAAGAGGGGGCAGGGAACCACGAGCAGTACTTC
v_gene: TRBV14
d_gene: -
j_gene: TRBJ2-7
abundance: -

CDR3aa: CASSLALAGGKDEQYF
CDR3nt: TGTGCCAGCAGCTTAGCACTAGCGGGAGGAAAAGACGAGCAGTACTTC
v_gene: TRBV7-2
d_gene: TRBD2
j_gene: TRBJ2-7
abundance: -

CDR3aa: CASSFLLASGSVEQYF
CDR3nt: TGTGCCAGCAGTTTTCTTTTGGCTAGCGGGAGTGTGGAGCAGTACTTC
v_gene: TRBV27
d_gene: TRBD2
j_gene: TRBJ2-7
abundance: -

CDR3aa: CASSHAPGGADEQYF
CDR3nt: TGCGCCAGCAGCCACGCCCCCGGGGGGGCCGACGAGCAGTACTTC
v_gene: TRBV4-1
d_gene: TRBD2
j_gene: TRBJ2-7
abundance: once

CDR3aa: CASSSGSRDRGRGQYF
CDR3nt: TGTGCCAGCAGCTCAGGGTCCCGGGACAGGGGGCGGGGGCAGTACTTC
v_gene: TRBV7-2
d_gene: TRBD1
j_gene: TRBJ2-7
abundance: -

CDR3aa: CSAQDRDWDSPLHF
CDR3nt: TGCAGCGCCCAGGACAGGGACTGGGATTCACCCCTCCACTTT
v_gene: TRBV29-1
d_gene: TRBD1
j_gene: TRBJ1-6
abundance: -